A single sample gave rise to the 25 T cell receptor beta chains below, sequenced in a study of T-cell reconstitution after alpha-beta-depleted transplantation in children. For TCRbeta, the library was prepared with unique molecular identifiers. TCRdb re-called the PCR reads through MiXCR, storing one row per CDR3 protein. The profile covers about 400,000 distinct CDR3 sequences, with over 20% appearing a single time and approximately 3.9% taken by the ten largest. Here the sequenced sample was PBMCs from the stem cell graft donor, taken from the stem cell graft. These receptors were obtained from a human donor who donated a stem cell graft to a child with acute myeloid leukemia.

The genes are TRBV27 and TRBJ2-1; 9 nucleotides match TRBD2. The CDR3 loop spans 14 amino acids. The germline V gene has CDR1 MNHEY and CDR2 SMNVEV (reference sequence). V lost 2 bases, J lost 7 bases, and 3 bases stayed unmatched. CDR3 DNA sequence: TGTGCCAGCAGTTTAGGGACTAGCTGGAATGAGCAGTTCTTC. This codes for CASSLGTSWNEQFF.

This clonotype was counted ten times or more. The chain joins TRBV29-1 to TRBJ1-1; D uncertain. This CDR3 is 13 amino acids long. Trimming pared 7 bases from V and 2 bases from J, leaving 14 bases between. Per the germline V gene, CDR1 is SQVTM and CDR2 is ANQGSEA. The CDR3 bases are TGCAGCGCTAAGAAAGGAGAAAACACTGAAGCTTTCTTT. This codes for CSAKKGENTEAFF.

This chain uses TRBV7-6 with TRBJ2-7; tentative D call: TRBD1 (5 bases). Trimming shortened V by 1 base and J by 4 bases, and 17 bases separated the two germline ends. There are 16 residues in the CDR3. CDR1 SGHVS and CDR2 FNYEAQ come from the germline V gene. In DNA form, the CDR3 reads TGTGCCAGCAGCTTAGTTTTCGCAGGGTCAGCTTACGAGCAGTACTTC. It specifies CASSLVFAGSAYEQYF. The full variable domain, rest sourced from reference TRBV7-6 and TRBJ2-7, is GAGVSQSPRYKVTKRGQDVALRCDPISGHVSLYWYRQALGQGPEFLTYFNYEAQQDKSGLPNDRFSAERPEGSISTLTIQRTEQRDSAMYRCASSLVFAGSAYEQYFGPGTRLTVT.

The chain is built from TRBV20-1 and TRBJ1-2; D unresolved. The ends were cut back, 3 bases at V and 4 bases at J, with 9 bases in the middle. CDR1 is DFQATT, CDR2 SNEGSKA, per germline (reference sequence). CDR3 size: 12 residues. The DNA of the CDR3 is TGCAGTGCTAGTCTGGATCCCTATGGCTACACCTTC. Its protein product is CSASLDPYGYTF.

The chain carries TRBV20-1 and TRBJ2-7, with no clear D. The CDR3 has 15 amino acids. Germline V gives CDR1 DFQATT, CDR2 SNEGSKA (reference sequence). V lost 2 bases to trimming and J lost 1 base, with 15 bases between them. The CDR3 nucleotides are TGCAGTGCTAGAAAAGACGTAAGAAAATCCTACGAGCAGTACTTC. Translated: CSARKDVRKSYEQYF.

This clonotype was observed a handful of times. The chain joins TRBV27 to TRBJ2-1, with D possibly being TRBD1 or TRBD2 (5 bases each). Germline CDR1 MNHEY, CDR2 SMNVEV (reference sequence). This CDR3 comprises 15 residues. V lost 6 bases and J 3 bases, leaving 15 bases between the germline ends. Here the CDR3 reads CASRAGTGNYNEQFF. CDR3 nucleotide sequence: TGTGCCAGCAGAGCCGGGACGGGAAACTACAATGAGCAGTTCTTC.

This clonotype was recorded a few times. The J gene is TRBJ2-2, the V gene TRBV20-1; 12 bases match TRBD2. CDR3 size: 17 residues. V shed 2 bases, J shed 4 bases, and the junction held 8 bases outside the gene matches. CDR1 is DFQATT, CDR2 SNEGSKA, per germline (reference sequence). The CDR3 loop is CSARSRLGLAGTGELFF. In DNA, the CDR3 is TGCAGTGCTAGATCTCGCCTGGGACTAGCGGGCACCGGGGAGCTGTTTTTT.

This clonotype appeared many times. CDR3 protein: CSVGGGSGTPWGNEQFF. The CDR3 DNA is TGCAGCGTTGGAGGGGGTAGCGGGACGCCTTGGGGCAATGAGCAGTTCTTC. The chain is built from TRBV29-1 and TRBJ2-1, with 8 bases identical to TRBD2. J gave up 6 bases and V 4 bases, and 17 bases lay outside the gene matches. CDR3 size: 17 residues. CDR1 SQVTM and CDR2 ANQGSEA come from the germline V gene.

In its sample, this clonotype was seen a few times. The gene calls are TRBV28 and TRBJ2-1; 14 bases fit TRBD2. The V gene end was trimmed by 6 bases and the J gene end by 15 bases; junction bases not matched to a gene: 19. The CDR3 spans 17 residues. Germline lookup yields CDR1 MDHEN and CDR2 SYDVKM. The CDR3 DNA reads TGTGCCAGCAGCTCAGGCCCGGGACTAGCGGGAGACGGGGTGCCGTTCTTC. It specifies CASSSGPGLAGDGVPFF.

This clonotype appeared a few times. The chain employs TRBV6-5 and TRBJ1-1; D gene unclear. CDR3 length equals 10 residues. Trimming removed 8 bases from V and 5 bases from J, with 6 bases in between. The germline gives CDR1 MNHEY, CDR2 SVGAGI. In DNA, the CDR3 is TGTGCCAGCTGGGGAACTGAAGCTTTCTTT. Residues: CASWGTEAFF.

This clonotype was counted a few times. V gene TRBV20-1 combines with J gene TRBJ2-7, with 9 positions matching TRBD1. Germline trimming cut 5 bases from V and 3 bases from J; bases unmatched to any gene: 8. The CDR3 runs 14 residues. CDR1 and CDR2 from the germline V gene are DFQATT and SNEGSKA (reference sequence). The CDR3 nucleotides read TGCAGTGCTCTCCCGGGACAGGGCGGCTACGAGCAGTACTTC. Amino acid sequence: CSALPGQGGYEQYF.

V gene TRBV7-9 combines with J gene TRBJ2-1, with a possible D match to TRBD2 (5 bases). V lost 2 bases, J lost 7 bases, and 12 bases lay in between. CDR1 is SEHNR and CDR2 is FQNEAQ in the germline V gene (reference sequence). The CDR3 loop spans 14 amino acids. The CDR3 loop is CASSLRGSGNEQFF. CDR3 coding DNA: TGTGCCAGCAGCTTAAGAGGGAGTGGGAATGAGCAGTTCTTC.

This clonotype was found many times. V gene TRBV5-1 combines with J gene TRBJ1-1; the D is unclear. The CDR3 runs 15 residues. V lost 0 bases, J lost 1 base, and 10 bases lay in between. Germline-derived CDR1 and CDR2 are SGHRS and YFSETQ. CDR3 nucleotide sequence: TGCGCCAGCAGCTTGGATGACGTGACGAACACTGAAGCTTTCTTT. It specifies CASSLDDVTNTEAFF.

This clonotype was detected a few times. The chain uses TRBV20-1 and TRBJ1-1; no clear D gene. The V and J ends lost 0 bases and 1 base respectively, with 6 bases between them. The CDR3 is 13 residues long. CDR1 is DFQATT and CDR2 is SNEGSKA in the germline V gene (reference sequence). The CDR3 spells CSARDMQNTEAFF. DNA of the CDR3: TGCAGTGCTAGAGATATGCAGAACACTGAAGCTTTCTTT.

This clonotype showed up just a few times. V is TRBV5-4 and J is TRBJ2-5; 9 positions match TRBD2. This CDR3 contains 17 residues. The J segment lost 7 bases and the V segment lost 4 bases, leaving 17 bases of the junction unmatched. Per germline, CDR1 SGHNT and CDR2 YYREEE (reference sequence). CDR3: CASSQGRSGRERGTQYF. In DNA, the CDR3 is TGTGCCAGCAGCCAGGGGCGTAGCGGGAGAGAGCGGGGGACCCAGTACTTC. Supplemented by reference TRBV5-4 and TRBJ2-5, the full variable domain reads ETGVTQSPTHLIKTRGQQVTLRCSSQSGHNTVSWYQQALGQGPQFIFQYYREEENGRGNFPPRFSGLQFPNYSSELNVNALELDDSALYLCASSQGRSGRERGTQYFGPGTRLLVL.

This clonotype was counted a few times. The chain combines TRBV12-3 or TRBV12-4 with TRBJ2-1; 7 bases align to TRBD2. This CDR3 comprises 17 residues. J lost 2 bases, V lost 5 bases, and 12 bases had no gene match. The CDR3 DNA reads as TGTGCCAGCAGTCGAAGGTACCGAGCGGGACCCTACAATGAGCAGTTCTTC. It encodes CASSRRYRAGPYNEQFF.

The chain links TRBV7-2 to TRBJ2-5; TRBD2 might be the D (7 bases). From germline, CDR1 is SGHTA and CDR2 FQGNSA. Trimming took off 4 bases at V and 1 base at J, with 13 bases between the two ends. CDR3 length equals 15 residues. The CDR3: CASSWGGQLQETQYF. The CDR3 DNA reads TGTGCCAGCAGCTGGGGGGGACAACTCCAAGAGACCCAGTACTTC.

The chain joins TRBV25-1 to TRBJ2-2, with unresolved D. The ends were cut back, 1 base at V and 2 bases at J, with 11 bases in the middle. Germline V CDR1 and CDR2: MGHDK, SYGVNS. The CDR3 has 16 residues. The CDR3, as DNA: TGTGCCAGCAGTGAATTTTTCGCAGGCAACACCGGGGAGCTGTTTTTT. This gives the protein CASSEFFAGNTGELFF.

This clonotype was seen ten or more times. This CDR3 reads CSVATSGVYNEQFF. The CDR3 DNA follows: TGCAGCGTCGCCACTAGCGGGGTATACAATGAGCAGTTCTTC. The chain is built from TRBV29-1 and TRBJ2-1, with 10 nucleotides matching TRBD2. The CDR3 covers 14 residues. The V and J ends lost 6 bases and 4 bases, in that order; junction bases with no gene match: 6. From germline, CDR1 is SQVTM and CDR2 ANQGSEA.

The sample holds a few counts of this clonotype. The chain recombines TRBV7-9 with TRBJ2-7, with 11 bases fitting TRBD1. The ends lost 5 bases at V and 4 bases at J; junction bases unmatched: 4. The CDR3 runs 14 residues. CDR1 is SEHNR, CDR2 FQNEAQ, per germline (reference sequence). CDR3 sequence (DNA): TGTGCCAGCAGCCACCGGGACAGGGGGTACGAGCAGTACTTC. This gives the protein CASSHRDRGYEQYF.

This clonotype has at least ten counts. This chain uses TRBV25-1 with TRBJ2-3; TRBD2 aligns across 10 bases. Trimming removed 4 bases from V and 4 bases from J; junction bases left unmatched: 5. This CDR3 spans 15 amino acids. CDR1 is MGHDK, CDR2 SYGVNS, per germline. Written as DNA, the CDR3 is TGTGCCAGCAGTGGGCCTAGCGGGAGCCCAGATACGCAGTATTTT. Translated: CASSGPSGSPDTQYF.

This chain connects TRBV12-3 or TRBV12-4 to TRBJ1-1, with 8 bases lining up with TRBD1. The CDR3 extends over 14 amino acids. Losses at the gene ends were 7 bases for V and 4 bases for J; bases not matched to a gene: 8. This CDR3 is CASTRQGASTEAFF. In DNA, the CDR3 is TGTGCCAGCACGAGGCAGGGGGCGTCCACTGAAGCTTTCTTT.

CDR3: CASSVAADTEAFF. CDR3 DNA: TGTGCCAGCAGCGTAGCGGCAGACACTGAAGCTTTCTTT. The rearrangement uses TRBV9 and TRBJ1-1; D unresolved. The V gene lost 0 bases and the J gene lost 3 bases, with 6 bases spanning the gap. The germline V gene has CDR1 SGDLS and CDR2 YYNGEE. The CDR3 is 13 amino acids.

In this sample, this clonotype turned up many times. V and J are TRBV29-1 and TRBJ1-2, with TRBD1 matching over 11 bases. The CDR3 has 13 residues. V lost 6 bases and J lost 5; bases outside the gene matches: 5. Germline lookup yields CDR1 SQVTM and CDR2 ANQGSEA. CDR3 DNA: TGCAGCGTCCGGGACAGGGGGGGATATGGCTACACCTTC. It encodes CSVRDRGGYGYTF.

This chain connects TRBV7-6 to TRBJ2-1, with 7 nucleotides matching TRBD1. Germline CDR1 and CDR2: SGHVS and FNYEAQ. This CDR3 is 17 amino acids long. V lost 5 bases, J lost 0 bases, and 10 bases stayed unmatched. The CDR3 DNA follows: TGTGCCAGCAGCGAGATCGGGACAGCCTTCTCCTACAATGAGCAGTTCTTC. It specifies CASSEIGTAFSYNEQFF. The complete variable domain, with remaining parts taken from reference TRBV7-6 and TRBJ2-1, reads GAGVSQSPRYKVTKRGQDVALRCDPISGHVSLYWYRQALGQGPEFLTYFNYEAQQDKSGLPNDRFSAERPEGSISTLTIQRTEQRDSAMYRCASSEIGTAFSYNEQFFGPGTRLTVL.